This section outlines one T cell receptor (beta chain) sequence together with its context. Its antigen is as yet unknown. This record comes from a study of PD-1 blockade in classical Hodgkin lymphoma. Assay used: immunoSEQ multiplex PCR; TCRdb lists only in-frame clones, some missing. In the table there are more than 40,000 clones, about 88% of which are singletons. Brentuximab vedotin exposure varied, and every patient relapsed after autologous stem cell transplantation. Whole-study findings and limits: CD4+ TCR diversity rose significantly by C4D1, and CD8+ TCR diversity did not.

The germline CDR1 and CDR2 sequences are MDHEN and SYDVKM. The CDR3 extends over 15 amino acids. V was cut by 4 bases and J by 3 bases, with 15 bases left in between. The material sequenced was peripheral blood mononuclear cells (PBMCs), taken at baseline. V is TRBV28 and J is TRBJ1-2; D gene ambiguous. This receptor was identified in a human donor with classical Hodgkin lymphoma. CDR3: CASSSVRASHYGYTF. The CDR3 nucleotides read TGTGCCAGCAGTTCTGTCCGAGCAAGTCACTATGGCTACACCTTC.